Ten or more counts support the clone carrying this TCR beta chain. Its antigen is currently unknown. The data derive from a study of regulatory T cells in long-lasting Graves disease. Study outcomes and limitations: The persistent group shared around 2,700 public clonotypes, more than the roughly 970 shared by new patients.

Investigators prepared the TCR beta libraries by applying iRepertoire HTBI primers and Arm-PCR of CDR3 regions. TCRdb ran MiXCR on the multiplex PCR reads and lists one entry per CDR3 protein. The table shows roughly 300,000 distinct CDR3 sequences, with 15% to 20% occurring only once. The CDR3 spans 16 residues. In germline, CDR1 is MNHNS, CDR2 SASEGT. The ends were cut back, 0 bases at V and 8 bases at J, with 16 bases in the middle. The time point is: persistent/refractory GD, antithyroid drugs over 5 years with positive TRAb. Generation of the TCR library employed RNA extracted from PBMCs. V usage is TRBV6-1 and J usage is TRBJ1-4; D gene uncertain. The receptor comes from a female donor with Graves disease. The sample here was peripheral blood mononuclear cells (PBMCs), taken when the disease was refractory, from a patient treated with antithyroid drugs. Here the CDR3 reads CASSEANTIGWEKLFF. The CDR3 bases are TGTGCCAGCAGTGAAGCAAACACTATAGGGTGGGAAAAACTGTTTTTT.